Here is one T cell receptor (beta chain) with its context. Antigen: not known. Both iRepertoire HTBI primers and Arm-PCR of CDR3 regions were used to build the TCR beta libraries. Via MiXCR, TCRdb re-called the multiplex PCR reads, giving one row per CDR3 protein. The sample holds some 370,000 distinct CDR3 sequences, 20% to 25% seen once. This record comes from a study of regulatory T cells in long-lasting Graves disease. Turning to the study itself: Persistent Graves' disease required over 5 years of antithyroid drugs and positive TSH receptor antibodies. Study results and limitations: Fewer public clonotypes were shared by new patients (roughly 970) than by persistent patients (about 2,800). Sampling was limited to peripheral blood rather than thyroid tissue.

Germline loops: CDR1 MDHEN, CDR2 SYDVKM. The CDR3 runs to 18 residues. V lost 5 bases, J lost 0 bases, and 10 bases stayed unmatched. The time point is: persistent/refractory GD, antithyroid drugs over 5 years with positive TRAb. Making the TCR library involved RNA that had been extracted from PBMCs. Graves' disease diagnosis relied on American Thyroid Association guidelines. Sequenced material: peripheral blood mononuclear cells (PBMCs), taken when the disease was refractory, from a patient treated with antithyroid drugs. The sequence came from a woman aged 40 to 49 with Graves disease. The chain uses TRBV28 and TRBJ2-6; TRBD1 matches at 7 bases. The CDR3, as DNA: TGTGCCAGCAGTCAGACAGGGAAACTCTTCTCTGGGGCCAACGTCCTGACTTTC. Its protein product is CASSQTGKLFSGANVLTF.